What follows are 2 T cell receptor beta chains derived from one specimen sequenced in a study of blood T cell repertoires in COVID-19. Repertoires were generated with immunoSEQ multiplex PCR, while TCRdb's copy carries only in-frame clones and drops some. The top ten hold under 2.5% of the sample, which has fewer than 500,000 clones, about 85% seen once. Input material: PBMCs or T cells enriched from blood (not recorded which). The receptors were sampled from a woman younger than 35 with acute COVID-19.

The CDR3 nucleotides read TGTGCCAGCAGCTTAGTAAGGGAGCAAAAGACCCAGTACTTC. This sequence encodes CASSLVREQKTQYF. The chain joins TRBV7-2 to TRBJ2-5, with D tentatively TRBD2 (5 bases). Per germline, CDR1 SGHTA and CDR2 FQGNSA. The CDR3 has 14 amino acids. V was clipped by 1 base and J by 6 bases, with 12 bases between them. The variable domain in full, with the rest retrieved from reference TRBV7-2 and TRBJ2-5, is GAGVSQSPSNKVTEKGKDVELRCDPISGHTALYWYRQSLGQGLEFLIYFQGNSAPDKSGLPSDRFSAERTGGSVSTLTIQRTQQEDSAVYLCASSLVREQKTQYFGPGTRLLVL.

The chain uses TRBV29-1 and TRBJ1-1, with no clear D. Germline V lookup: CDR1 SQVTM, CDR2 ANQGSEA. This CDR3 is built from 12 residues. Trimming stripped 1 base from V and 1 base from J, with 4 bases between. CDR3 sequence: CSVEGRNTEAFF. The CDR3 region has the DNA TGCAGCGTTGAAGGCAGGAACACTGAAGCTTTCTTT.